A selection of T cell receptor beta chains follows, all from one sample in a study of blood T cell repertoires in COVID-19. Produced via immunoSEQ multiplex PCR; TCRdb's table is partial and in-frame only. The sample carries around 140,000 clones, approximately 82% recorded once. Sequencing input: peripheral blood. These receptors all stem from a man aged 55 to 70 with active or convalescent COVID-19. CDR3s include the opening cysteine and the closing phenylalanine or tryptophan. The D gene is left open where the match is weak. Clone size is shown for a subset of rows, as once, few, many or a class of expanded clone.

V gene,D gene,clone size,J gene,CDR3 protein,CDR3 DNA
TRBV12-3/TRBV12-4,.,many,TRBJ1-5,CASRPTSNQPQHF,TGTGCCAGCAGACCTACGAGCAATCAGCCCCAGCATTTT
TRBV19,TRBD1,few,TRBJ1-2,CASSIVTGGSVGYTF,TGTGCCAGTAGTATAGTTACAGGGGGGAGCGTTGGCTACACCTTC
TRBV27,TRBD2,.,TRBJ2-1,CASKKREGYMYNEQFF,TGTGCCAGCAAGAAGCGGGAGGGGTACATGTACAATGAGCAGTTCTTC
TRBV7-2,.,.,TRBJ1-5,CASSPGVVNQPQHF,TGTGCCAGCAGCCCAGGGGTTGTCAATCAGCCCCAGCATTTT
TRBV4-1,TRBD1,.,TRBJ2-7,CASSQVRDRVSSYEQYF,TGCGCCAGCAGCCAAGTCCGGGACAGGGTATCTTCCTACGAGCAGTACTTC
TRBV29-1,.,.,TRBJ1-2,CSVQQGFGGYTF,TGCAGCGTGCAACAGGGATTCGGCGGCTACACCTTC
TRBV7-2,TRBD1,.,TRBJ1-5,CASSTGTGLQPQHF,TGTGCCAGCAGCACGGGGACAGGGCTTCAGCCCCAGCATTTT
TRBV6-5,TRBD1,.,TRBJ1-6,CASSYSEHRGNSPLHF,TGTGCCAGCAGTTACTCAGAACACAGGGGAAATTCACCCCTCCACTTT
TRBV5-6,.,.,TRBJ1-2,CASSPLRNYGYTF,TGTGCCAGCAGCCCACTAAGGAACTATGGCTACACCTTC
TRBV10-1,TRBD1,.,TRBJ2-2,CASKGASGELFF,TGCGCCAGCAAGGGGGCGTCCGGGGAGCTGTTTTTT
TRBV6-2/TRBV6-3,.,.,TRBJ2-7,CASSYEALSLYEQYF,TGTGCCAGCAGTTACGAGGCCCTATCCCTCTACGAGCAGTACTTC
TRBV6-2/TRBV6-3,.,.,TRBJ1-5,CASSSTGDRPFSNQPQHF,TGTGCCAGCAGTTCCACCGGCGACAGGCCCTTTAGCAATCAGCCCCAGCATTTT
TRBV6-5,.,.,TRBJ1-6,CASSYSAAGSNSPLHF,TGTGCCAGCAGTTACTCGGCGGCAGGGTCTAATTCACCCCTCCACTTT
TRBV6-5,.,.,TRBJ1-4,CASGGVGRAEKLFF,TGTGCCAGCGGCGGCGTCGGCAGAGCGGAAAAACTGTTTTTT
TRBV7-9,TRBD2,.,TRBJ2-1,CASSPGTSGISEQFF,TGTGCCAGCAGCCCTGGGACTAGCGGGATATCTGAGCAGTTCTTC
TRBV11-2,.,.,TRBJ2-5,CASTGARRGETQYF,TGTGCCAGTACTGGGGCGCGACGCGGAGAGACCCAGTACTTC
TRBV6-2/TRBV6-3,.,once,TRBJ2-3,CASSYRDNTDTQYF,TGTGCCAGCAGTTACAGGGACAACACAGATACGCAGTATTTT
TRBV23-1,TRBD1,.,TRBJ2-1,CASSQSGQGANSRYNEQFF,TGCGCCAGCAGTCAATCGGGGCAGGGGGCCAACTCTCGCTACAATGAGCAGTTCTTC
TRBV11-2,.,.,TRBJ2-3,CASSLVGAPDTQYF,TGTGCCAGCAGCTTAGTGGGGGCCCCAGATACGCAGTATTTT
TRBV11-3,.,once,TRBJ1-2,CASSLSGTIGYTF,TGTGCCAGCAGCTTATCCGGGACAATTGGCTACACCTTC
TRBV6-4,.,.,TRBJ1-5,CASSPGDNQPQHF,TGTGCCAGCAGTCCAGGGGACAATCAGCCCCAGCATTTT
TRBV9,TRBD1,few,TRBJ1-1,CASSAGGFTEAFF,TGTGCCAGCAGCGCAGGGGGGTTCACTGAAGCTTTCTTT
TRBV29-1,.,.,TRBJ1-3,CSVATGAYSGNTIYF,TGCAGCGTGGCAACAGGTGCCTACTCTGGAAACACCATATATTTT
TRBV9,TRBD2,.,TRBJ2-1,CASSSTGTSGDEQFF,TGTGCCAGCAGCTCGACCGGGACTAGCGGCGACGAGCAGTTCTTC
TRBV6-2/TRBV6-3,.,.,TRBJ2-1,CASSSNTWEFNEQFF,TGTGCCAGCAGTTCTAACACCTGGGAGTTCAATGAGCAGTTCTTC
TRBV27,TRBD2,.,TRBJ2-1,CASRSGTSGNNEQFF,TGTGCCAGCAGGTCCGGGACTAGCGGGAACAATGAGCAGTTCTTC
TRBV24-1,TRBD2,once,TRBJ2-3,CATRVSGSTDTQYF,TGTGCCACCAGGGTTAGCGGGAGCACAGATACGCAGTATTTT
TRBV6-4,TRBD1,.,TRBJ1-6,CASSEYRGSPLHF,TGTGCCAGCAGTGAGTACAGGGGCTCACCCCTCCACTTT
TRBV4-3,.,.,TRBJ1-3,CASSQESSSGNTIYF,TGCGCCAGCAGCCAAGAATCCAGCTCTGGAAACACCATATATTTT
TRBV11-3,TRBD2,once,TRBJ2-1,CASSRSGLATNEQFF,TGTGCCAGCAGCCGGTCGGGACTAGCTACGAATGAGCAGTTCTTC
TRBV24-1,.,.,TRBJ1-2,CATSDFRGEGYTF,TGTGCCACCAGTGATTTCCGGGGTGAAGGCTACACCTTC
TRBV6-2/TRBV6-3,.,once,TRBJ2-5,CASSTPRGETQYF,TGTGCCAGCAGTACCCCCAGGGGAGAGACCCAGTACTTC
TRBV12-1,.,.,TRBJ1-1,CASSFLGGTEAFF,TGTGCCAGCAGCTTTTTAGGGGGCACTGAAGCTTTCTTT
TRBV2,.,.,TRBJ1-2,CASSGQAEVLTF,TGTGCCAGCAGTGGACAGGCGGAGGTCCTCACCTTC
TRBV28,TRBD1,.,TRBJ2-5,CASSPWTGEETQYF,TGTGCCAGCAGTCCCTGGACAGGGGAAGAGACCCAGTACTTC
TRBV28,TRBD1,few,TRBJ1-5,CASNSPQGARQPQHF,TGTGCCAGCAATTCCCCTCAGGGGGCACGGCAGCCCCAGCATTTT
TRBV24-1,TRBD1,once,TRBJ2-2,CATSDRTGGAGELFF,TGTGCCACCAGTGATCGTACAGGGGGAGCCGGGGAGCTGTTTTTT
TRBV10-2,.,.,TRBJ1-4,CASSESGAGPTNEKLFF,TGCGCCAGCAGTGAGTCGGGTGCGGGTCCAACTAATGAAAAACTGTTTTTT
TRBV29-1,TRBD1,.,TRBJ2-2,CSVSTGSGELFF,TGCAGCGTTTCGACAGGGAGCGGGGAGCTGTTTTTT
TRBV19,.,few,TRBJ1-2,CASSRQERGDYGYTF,TGTGCCAGTAGTAGACAGGAGAGAGGGGACTATGGCTACACCTTC
TRBV27,.,few,TRBJ1-2,CASSLSEGSGYTF,TGTGCCAGCAGTTTATCGGAGGGTAGCGGCTACACCTTC
TRBV6-5,TRBD1,.,TRBJ2-5,CASSYGDRSKTQYF,TGTGCCAGCAGTTACGGGGACAGATCGAAGACCCAGTACTTC
TRBV5-1,TRBD1,.,TRBJ1-1,CASSNRDRGLLEAFF,TGCGCCAGCAGCAACCGGGACAGGGGGCTTTTGGAGGCTTTCTTT
TRBV27,TRBD1,.,TRBJ1-6,CASSLSGQGAESPLHF,TGTGCCAGCAGTTTATCGGGACAGGGGGCGGAATCACCCCTCCACTTT
TRBV23-1,.,.,TRBJ1-1,CASSPKEVNTEAFF,TGCGCCAGCAGTCCAAAGGAGGTGAACACTGAAGCTTTCTTT
TRBV19,.,few,TRBJ1-3,CASILGRGGGNTIYF,TGTGCCAGTATCCTCGGAAGGGGCGGTGGAAACACCATATATTTT
TRBV7-9,TRBD1,.,TRBJ1-4,CASSYSGTVNEKLFF,TGTGCCAGCAGCTACTCCGGGACAGTCAATGAAAAACTGTTTTTT
TRBV7-8,.,.,TRBJ1-3,CASSLAVNRGNTIYF,TGTGCCAGCAGCTTAGCAGTGAACAGAGGAAACACCATATATTTT
TRBV2,TRBD1,.,TRBJ1-5,CASSGGTAGQPQHF,TGTGCCAGCAGTGGGGGGACAGCGGGTCAGCCCCAGCATTTT
TRBV5-5,.,.,TRBJ1-2,CASSLRPGASNYGYTF,TGTGCCAGCAGCTTGAGGCCAGGTGCATCTAACTATGGCTACACCTTC
TRBV25-1,.,.,TRBJ2-6,CASSEQGAGANVLTF,TGTGCCAGCAGTGAACAAGGGGCAGGGGCCAACGTCCTGACTTTC
TRBV19,.,.,TRBJ1-1,CASSLTGENTEAFF,TGTGCCAGTAGTTTAACCGGGGAAAACACTGAAGCTTTCTTT
TRBV11-2,TRBD1,.,TRBJ1-1,CASSQQGATEAFF,TGTGCCAGCAGCCAACAGGGGGCCACTGAAGCTTTCTTT
TRBV19,TRBD1,.,TRBJ1-6,CASRGTVDNSPLHF,TGTGCCAGTAGAGGGACAGTCGATAATTCACCCCTCCACTTT
TRBV7-9,.,few,TRBJ1-1,CASSLRGSGTEAFF,TGTGCCAGCAGCTTACGAGGGAGTGGCACTGAAGCTTTCTTT